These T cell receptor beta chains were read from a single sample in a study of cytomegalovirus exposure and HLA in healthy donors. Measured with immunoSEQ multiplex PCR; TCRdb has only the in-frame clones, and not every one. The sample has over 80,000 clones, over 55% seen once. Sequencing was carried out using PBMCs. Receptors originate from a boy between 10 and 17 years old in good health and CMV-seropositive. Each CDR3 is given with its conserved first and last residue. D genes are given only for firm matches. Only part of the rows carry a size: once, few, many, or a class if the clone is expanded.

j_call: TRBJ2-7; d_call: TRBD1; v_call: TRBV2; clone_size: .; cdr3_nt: TGTGCCAGCAGTGTCTCGGGACAGACCTACGAGCAGTACTTC; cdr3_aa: CASSVSGQTYEQYF
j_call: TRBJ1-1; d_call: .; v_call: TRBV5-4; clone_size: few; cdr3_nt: TGTGCCAGCAGCCAGAGAGCGACAGCCTACTACACTGAAGCTTTCTTT; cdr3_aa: CASSQRATAYYTEAFF
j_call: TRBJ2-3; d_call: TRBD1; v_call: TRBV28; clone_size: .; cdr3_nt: TGTGCCAGCAGCCCGGGACAGGGTTCAGATACGCAGTATTTT; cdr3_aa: CASSPGQGSDTQYF
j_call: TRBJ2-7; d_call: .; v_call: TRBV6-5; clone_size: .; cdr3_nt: TGTGCCAGCAGTTTAGGAGCGGTCTACGAGCAGTACTTC; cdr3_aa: CASSLGAVYEQYF
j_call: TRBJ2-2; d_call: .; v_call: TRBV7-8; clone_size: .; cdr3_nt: TGTGCCAGCAGTTACCCAGGGGAAAGCACCGGGGAGCTGTTTTTT; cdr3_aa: CASSYPGESTGELFF
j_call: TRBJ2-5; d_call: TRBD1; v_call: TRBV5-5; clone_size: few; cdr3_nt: TGTGCCAGCAGCTCGCCAGGACAGGGCCCCGTGGGGACCCAGTACTTC; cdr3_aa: CASSSPGQGPVGTQYF
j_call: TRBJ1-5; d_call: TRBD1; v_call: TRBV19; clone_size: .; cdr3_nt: TGTGCCAGTAGGGGACAGGTCGGGGATCAGCCCCAGAATTTT; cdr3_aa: CASRGQVGDQPQNF
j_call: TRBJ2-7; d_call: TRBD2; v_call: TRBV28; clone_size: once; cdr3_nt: TGTGCCAGCAGGGCCACTAGCGGGGGCCCCCACTTAGACTACGAGCAGTACTTC; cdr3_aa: CASRATSGGPHLDYEQYF
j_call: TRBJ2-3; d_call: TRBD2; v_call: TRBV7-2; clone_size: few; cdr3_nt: TGTGCCAGCAGCCAAAATAGCGGGAGTTTACCAGATACGCAGTATTTT; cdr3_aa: CASSQNSGSLPDTQYF
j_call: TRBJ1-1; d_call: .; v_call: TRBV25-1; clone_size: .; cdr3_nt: TGTGCCAGCAGTTGGGGGCCAGAAGCTTTCTTT; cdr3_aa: CASSWGPEAFF
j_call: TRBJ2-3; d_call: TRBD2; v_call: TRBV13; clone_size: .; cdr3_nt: TGTGCCAGCAGCCAAGGACTAGTTACAGATACGCAGTATTTT; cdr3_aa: CASSQGLVTDTQYF
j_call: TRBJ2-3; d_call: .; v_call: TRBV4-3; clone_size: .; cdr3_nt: TGCGCCAGCAGCCAAGATGGGGGTAGCGGCTCCCGCACAGATACGCAGTATTTT; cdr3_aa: CASSQDGGSGSRTDTQYF
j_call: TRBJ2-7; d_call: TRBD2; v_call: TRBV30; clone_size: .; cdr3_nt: TGTGCCTGGAGTCGGTGGGGGGGCTCCTACGAGCAGTACTTC; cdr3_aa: CAWSRWGGSYEQYF
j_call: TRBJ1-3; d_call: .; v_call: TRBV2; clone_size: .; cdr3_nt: TGTGCCAGCAGTGATGACTTAGGATCTGGAAACACCATATATTTT; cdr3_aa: CASSDDLGSGNTIYF
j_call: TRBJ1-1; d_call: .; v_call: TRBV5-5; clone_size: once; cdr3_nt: TGTGCCAGCAGCATGGGACAGAACACTGAAGCTTTCTTT; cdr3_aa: CASSMGQNTEAFF
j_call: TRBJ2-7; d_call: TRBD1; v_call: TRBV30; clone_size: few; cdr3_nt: TGTGCCTGGGGGACAGGAGATTACGAGCAGTACTTC; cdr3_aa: CAWGTGDYEQYF
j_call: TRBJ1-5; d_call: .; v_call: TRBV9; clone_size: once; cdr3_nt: TGTGCCAGCAGCGTAGGAGAAAGTAGCAATCAGCCCCAGCATTTT; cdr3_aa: CASSVGESSNQPQHF
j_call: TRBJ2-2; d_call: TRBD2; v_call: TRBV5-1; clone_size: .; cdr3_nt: TGCGCCAGCAGGGCCATACCGGGACTAGCGCCCGGGGAGCTGTTTTTT; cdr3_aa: CASRAIPGLAPGELFF
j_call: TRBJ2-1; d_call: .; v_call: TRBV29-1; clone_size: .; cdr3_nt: TGCAGCGTTGTTTATCGTGGACTATCAAGGGATGAGCAGTTCTTC; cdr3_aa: CSVVYRGLSRDEQFF
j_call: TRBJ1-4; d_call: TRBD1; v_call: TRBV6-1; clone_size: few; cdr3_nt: TGTGCCAGCAGTTTTGGACAGGGGGCAGGGGAAAAACTGTTTTTT; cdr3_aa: CASSFGQGAGEKLFF
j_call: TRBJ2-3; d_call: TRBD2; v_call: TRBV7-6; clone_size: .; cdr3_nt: TGTGCCAGCAGCTTAGCAGGCGGGAGCGGGAGCACAGATACGCAGTATTTT; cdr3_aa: CASSLAGGSGSTDTQYF
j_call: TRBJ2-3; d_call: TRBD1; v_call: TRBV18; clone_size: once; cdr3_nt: TGTGCCAGCTCACCTGACAGGGCCACTCCACTGTATTTT; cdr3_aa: CASSPDRATPLYF